These 30 T cell receptor beta chains were all obtained from the same sample, sequenced in a study of a mutant IDH1 vaccine in newly diagnosed glioma. Their target antigens are unknown. The time point is: week 11, during vaccination. Doses of 300 ug of mutant IDH1 20-mer peptide were given with topical imiquimod. Produced via immunoSEQ multiplex PCR; TCRdb's table is partial and in-frame only. The top ten clones hold 4.5% to 7% of a sample with some 130,000 clones, roughly 77% of them seen once. Sequences were derived from PBMCs, sampled from a glioma patient whose treatment included an IDH1 peptide vaccine. Receptor source: a man in his forties with glioma.

Written as DNA, the CDR3 is TGTGCCAGCAGCTGGTCATCCAGCGGGGGGTTCTTC. Amino acid sequence: CASSWSSSGGFF. The chain carries TRBV7-8 and TRBJ2-1, with 8 bases fitting TRBD2. The germline CDR1 and CDR2 sequences are SGHVS and FQNEAQ. Unmatched junction bases numbered 8, after V lost 4 bases and J lost 15 bases. The CDR3 has 12 amino acids.

This chain uses TRBV5-4 with TRBJ1-3; TRBD1 matches at 7 bases. Germline V gene data show CDR1 as SGHNT and CDR2 as YYREEE (reference sequence). The CDR3 covers 16 residues. Losses at the gene ends were 3 bases for V and 4 bases for J; bases not matched to a gene: 10. The CDR3: CASSSPGTVGGNTIYF. The CDR3 DNA is TGTGCCAGCAGCTCCCCCGGGACAGTGGGAGGAAACACCATATATTTT. The full variable domain, completed using reference TRBV5-4 and TRBJ1-3, is ETGVTQSPTHLIKTRGQQVTLRCSSQSGHNTVSWYQQALGQGPQFIFQYYREEENGRGNFPPRFSGLQFPNYSSELNVNALELDDSALYLCASSSPGTVGGNTIYFGEGSWLTVV.

A few counts support this clone. The CDR3 spells CASSFDRGAFF. CDR3 in DNA: TGTGCCAGCAGCTTCGACAGGGGAGCTTTCTTT. This rearrangement joins TRBV6-6 to TRBJ1-1; 8 positions agree with TRBD1. Trimming took 6 bases from V and 10 from J; bases not matched to a gene: 4. This CDR3 spans 11 amino acids. Germline V CDR1 and CDR2: MNHNY, SVGAGI (reference sequence).

V and J are TRBV11-3 and TRBJ2-7, with TRBD2 matching 7 bases. Trimming cost V 5 bases and J 3 bases; bases outside gene matches: 7. This CDR3 has 14 residues. Germline V gene data show CDR1 as SGHNT and CDR2 as YENEEA. This CDR3 reads CASSRGGGSYEQYF. In nucleotides, the CDR3 is TGTGCCAGCAGCCGGGGAGGCGGGAGCTACGAGCAGTACTTC.

The rearrangement uses TRBV18 and TRBJ2-1, with D perhaps assigned TRBD1 or TRBD2 (5 bases each). V lost 7 bases and J 0 bases, leaving 16 bases between the germline ends. This CDR3 is 16 amino acids long. Germline V gene data show CDR1 as KGHSH and CDR2 as LQKENI. The CDR3 here is CASFTTEGSSYNEQFF. The CDR3 nucleotides are TGTGCCAGCTTCACCACCGAGGGGAGCTCCTACAATGAGCAGTTCTTC. The variable domain in full, completed from reference TRBV18 and TRBJ2-1, reads NAGVMQNPRHLVRRRGQEARLRCSPMKGHSHVYWYRQLPEEGLKFMVYLQKENIIDESGMPKERFSAEFPKEGPSILRIQQVVRGDSAAYFCASFTTEGSSYNEQFFGPGTRLTVL.

CDR3: CASSFGQSNSPLHF. The CDR3 DNA follows: TGTGCCAGCAGCTTTGGGCAGAGTAATTCACCCCTCCACTTT. This chain joins TRBV7-2 and TRBJ1-6; no clear D. This CDR3 has 14 amino acids. Germline V gives CDR1 SGHTA, CDR2 FQGNSA. Trimming cost V 3 bases and J 6 bases, with 9 bases left between them.

This rearrangement joins TRBV20-1 to TRBJ2-5; no definite D call. The CDR3 covers 10 residues. The V and J ends lost 5 bases and 9 bases respectively, with 10 bases between them. Germline CDR1 and CDR2: DFQATT and SNEGSKA (reference sequence). The CDR3 spells CSASQDSQYF. CDR3 coding DNA: TGCAGTGCTTCTCAGGATTCCCAGTACTTC.

The rearrangement joins TRBV6-5 to TRBJ1-1, with 7 bases aligning to TRBD1. Germline assignment: CDR1 MNHEY and CDR2 SVGAGI. V lost 0 bases and J lost 4; bases outside the gene matches: 2. The CDR3 extends over 14 amino acids. The CDR3 region has the DNA TGTGCCAGCAGTTACTCGAACAGGGGCACTGAAGCTTTCTTT. Translated: CASSYSNRGTEAFF.

The J gene is TRBJ1-3, the V gene TRBV11-2, with D tentatively TRBD1 (6 bases). The CDR3 spans 15 residues. CDR1 SGHAT and CDR2 FQNNGV come from the germline V gene. Between the trimmed V and J ends, which lost 1 base and 4 bases, there was a span of 11 bases. This CDR3 reads CASSLVDRFGNTIYF. The CDR3 coding sequence is TGTGCCAGCAGCTTAGTCGACAGGTTCGGAAACACCATATATTTT. Variable domain in full (rest from reference TRBV11-2 and TRBJ1-3): EAGVAQSPRYKIIEKRQSVAFWCNPISGHATLYWYQQILGQGPKLLIQFQNNGVVDDSQLPKDRFSAERLKGVDSTLKIQPAKLEDSAVYLCASSLVDRFGNTIYFGEGSWLTVV.

The V gene is TRBV27, the J gene TRBJ1-1; unclear D gene. This CDR3 has 15 amino acids. Trimming took off 5 bases at V and 5 bases at J, with 18 bases between the two ends. Germline values: CDR1 MNHEY, CDR2 SMNVEV (reference sequence). CDR3 sequence reads: CASSPLLRARTEAFF. As DNA, the CDR3 is TGTGCCAGCAGTCCGCTGCTTCGGGCGAGGACTGAAGCTTTCTTT.

The J gene is TRBJ1-2, the V gene TRBV28; the match to TRBD1 covers 8 bases. CDR1 is MDHEN, CDR2 SYDVKM, per germline. There are 14 residues in the CDR3. The V gene end was trimmed by 4 bases and the J gene end by 1 base; junction bases not matched to a gene: 2. The CDR3 DNA follows: TGTGCCAGCAGTTCGGACAGGGTTAACTATGGCTACACCTTC. Protein: CASSSDRVNYGYTF.

The rearrangement uses TRBV7-9 and TRBJ2-1; 9 nucleotides match TRBD2. The CDR3 covers 16 residues. Germline assignment: CDR1 SEHNR and CDR2 FQNEAQ (reference sequence). The junction had 7 bases not matched to a gene; V was cut back by 2 bases and J by 5 bases. The CDR3 DNA reads as TGTGCCAGCAGCTTATATGGAGCGGGGGGAAACAATGAGCAGTTCTTC. As protein: CASSLYGAGGNNEQFF.

The V and J genes are TRBV6-5 and TRBJ2-5, with D hard to call. Germline V gene data show CDR1 as MNHEY and CDR2 as SVGAGI. Trimming shortened V by 8 bases and J by 0 bases, and 7 bases separated the two germline ends. The CDR3 contains 12 residues. The CDR3 DNA reads TGTGCCAGCCAAGATTACCAAGAGACCCAGTACTTC. Translating gives CASQDYQETQYF.

The gene calls are TRBV29-1 and TRBJ1-5; tentative D call: TRBD1 (6 bases). The CDR3 is made up of 13 amino acids. V gave up 6 bases and J gave up 9 bases, with 18 bases separating them. Germline V lookup: CDR1 SQVTM, CDR2 ANQGSEA. CDR3 amino acids: CSVGRDKRGPQHF. The CDR3 nucleotides read TGCAGCGTAGGCCGGGACAAAAGGGGGCCCCAGCATTTT.

The J gene is TRBJ1-1, the V gene TRBV4-3; TRBD1 matches at 8 bases. The CDR3 spans 14 residues. The V and J ends lost 4 bases and 4 bases, in that order; junction bases with no gene match: 5. Germline CDR1 and CDR2: LGHNA and YSLEER. The CDR3 sequence: CASSPNQGATEAFF. Here the CDR3 DNA reads TGCGCCAGCAGCCCGAATCAGGGGGCCACTGAAGCTTTCTTT.

V usage is TRBV5-8 and J usage is TRBJ1-2, with a weak D call TRBD1 (6 bases). The CDR3 has 15 amino acids. Trimming stripped 2 bases from V and 4 bases from J, with 15 bases between. Germline lookup yields CDR1 SGHTS and CDR2 YDEGEE. CDR3 protein: CASSLPGGRFYGYTF. CDR3 sequence (DNA): TGTGCCAGCAGCTTACCCGGGGGCCGCTTCTATGGCTACACCTTC. Complete variable domain (other parts from reference TRBV5-8 and TRBJ1-2): EAGVTQSPTHLIKTRGQQATLRCSPISGHTSVYWYQQALGLGLQFLLWYDEGEERNRGNFPPRFSGRQFPNYSSELNVNALELEDSALYLCASSLPGGRFYGYTFGSGTRLTVV.

This clone was seen a single time. V and J are TRBV11-2 and TRBJ2-1, with unresolved D. Trimming stripped 1 base from V and 6 bases from J, with 7 bases between. The CDR3 is 13 amino acids. Germline CDR1 SGHAT, CDR2 FQNNGV. CDR3 protein: CASSLVNGNEQFF. The CDR3 bases are TGTGCCAGCAGCTTAGTAAATGGCAATGAGCAGTTCTTC.

This clone was seen only a few times. This chain links TRBV28 with TRBJ1-1; TRBD1 aligns across 7 bases. V lost 5 bases to trimming and J lost 5 bases; unmatched junction nucleotides: 8. Germline CDR1 is MDHEN and CDR2 is SYDVKM. CDR3 length: 14 residues. The CDR3 sequence: CASSPSDRVTEAFF. The CDR3 nucleotides read TGTGCCAGCAGTCCGTCTGACAGGGTGACTGAAGCTTTCTTT. The full variable domain, its missing parts supplied by reference TRBV28 and TRBJ1-1, is DVKVTQSSRYLVKRTGEKVFLECVQDMDHENMFWYRQDPGLGLRLIYFSYDVKMKEKGDIPEGYSVSREKKERFSLILESASTNQTSMYLCASSPSDRVTEAFFGQGTRLTVV.

The rearrangement links TRBV5-5 to TRBJ1-1; weak D call: TRBD1 (6 bases). Trimming cost V 4 bases and J 4 bases, with 17 bases left between them. Germline V lookup: CDR1 SGHKS, CDR2 YYEKEE (reference sequence). The CDR3 has 15 amino acids. The CDR3 is CASSLGGGWTTEAFF. The CDR3 coding sequence is TGTGCCAGCAGCCTTGGGGGGGGCTGGACCACTGAAGCTTTCTTT.

The chain is built from TRBV2 and TRBJ1-2, with 9 bases matching TRBD1. The CDR3 extends over 17 amino acids. Unmatched junction bases numbered 11, after V lost 2 bases and J lost 4 bases. Germline CDR1 and CDR2: SNHLY and FYNNEI. Written as DNA, the CDR3 is TGTGCCAGCAGTGAAACTGGGACAGGGAGCGATCGCTATGGCTACACCTTC. This translates into CASSETGTGSDRYGYTF.

Concerning this clone itself: Additional DNA sequences in this sample encode the identical CDR3. V usage is TRBV4-3 and J usage is TRBJ1-1, with 7 bases identical to TRBD1. Germline values: CDR1 LGHNA, CDR2 YSLEER. Losses at the gene ends were 4 bases for V and 2 bases for J; bases not matched to a gene: 7. The CDR3 contains 15 residues. The CDR3 here is CASSLAGTANTEAFF. Here the CDR3 DNA reads TGCGCCAGCAGCCTCGCTGGGACAGCAAACACTGAAGCTTTCTTT.

The chain employs TRBV7-9 and TRBJ2-5; D possibly matches TRBD1 or TRBD2 (5 bases each). Germline V gives CDR1 SEHNR, CDR2 FQNEAQ (reference sequence). Between the trimmed V and J ends, which lost 5 bases and 4 bases, there was a span of 20 bases. This CDR3 contains 16 residues. The CDR3 sequence: CASSPVSGTRGETQYF. The CDR3 nucleotides read TGTGCCAGCAGCCCCGTTTCAGGGACGAGAGGAGAGACCCAGTACTTC.

This chain links TRBV30 with TRBJ2-3, with TRBD1 matching over 8 bases. CDR1 is GTSNPN, CDR2 SVGIG, per germline (reference sequence). This CDR3 region has 15 residues. The ends lost 0 bases at V and 1 base at J; junction bases unmatched: 3. In DNA form, the CDR3 reads TGTGCCTGGAGTGTTAAGGGACAGGGCACAGATACGCAGTATTTT. It is translated as CAWSVKGQGTDTQYF.

The rearrangement joins TRBV11-3 to TRBJ2-1; 7 nucleotides line up with TRBD2. V shed 9 bases and J 6 bases; nucleotides not matched to a gene: 14. The CDR3 is 15 amino acids. Germline lookup yields CDR1 SGHNT and CDR2 YENEEA. The CDR3 reads CARLPRERACNEQFF. The CDR3 region has the DNA TGTGCCAGATTACCGCGGGAGCGCGCCTGCAATGAGCAGTTCTTC.

The CDR3 protein is CASSARGIQETQYF. In nucleotides, the CDR3 is TGTGCCAGCAGTGCCCGGGGGATCCAAGAGACCCAGTACTTC. The chain combines TRBV2 with TRBJ2-5, with D tentatively TRBD2 (6 bases). From germline, CDR1 is SNHLY and CDR2 FYNNEI. The CDR3 has 14 residues. V shed 4 bases and J shed 1 base, with 10 bases lying between them.

The chain links TRBV7-9 to TRBJ2-3; D gene uncertain. Between the trimmed V and J ends, which lost 5 bases and 0 bases, there was a span of 9 bases. CDR3 length: 14 residues. Germline loops: CDR1 SEHNR, CDR2 FQNEAQ (reference sequence). CDR3 sequence (DNA): TGTGCCAGCAGCCTTAGAGCTAGCACAGATACGCAGTATTTT. This gives the protein CASSLRASTDTQYF. The full variable domain, rest sourced from reference TRBV7-9 and TRBJ2-3, is DTGVSQNPRHKITKRGQNVTFRCDPISEHNRLYWYRQTLGQGPEFLTYFQNEAQLEKSRLLSDRFSAERPKGSFSTLEIQRTEQGDSAMYLCASSLRASTDTQYFGPGTRLTVL.

V and J are TRBV4-2 and TRBJ1-4, with D hard to call. The CDR3 runs to 14 residues. CDR1 LGHNA and CDR2 YNFKEQ come from the germline V gene. V was cut by 3 bases and J by 8 bases, with 13 bases left in between. CDR3 region: CASSQSLAGEKLFF. The CDR3 DNA follows: TGTGCCAGCAGCCAGAGCCTAGCTGGGGAAAAACTGTTTTTT.

This clone was recorded only once. The genes are TRBV4-2 and TRBJ2-5; TRBD1 matches at 8 bases. This CDR3 is built from 14 residues. V shed 1 base, J shed 4 bases, and the junction held 2 bases outside the gene matches. The germline V gene has CDR1 LGHNA and CDR2 YNFKEQ. CDR3 protein: CASSQATGAETQYF. The DNA of the CDR3 is TGTGCCAGCAGCCAAGCGACAGGGGCAGAGACCCAGTACTTC.

The chain combines TRBV7-9 with TRBJ1-1; D unresolved. Germline-derived CDR1 and CDR2 are SEHNR and FQNEAQ (reference sequence). The CDR3 totals 15 residues. Trimming took off 5 bases at V and 3 bases at J, with 16 bases between the two ends. Here the CDR3 reads CASSPRTAPDTEAFF. The CDR3 coding sequence is TGTGCCAGCAGCCCCAGAACGGCGCCGGACACTGAAGCTTTCTTT.

The chain couples TRBV7-8 to TRBJ1-1, with a possible D match to TRBD1 (5 bases). The V end lost 0 bases, the J end lost 7 bases, and 9 bases lay between the germline ends. Looked up from germline, CDR1 is SGHVS and CDR2 is FQNEAQ. The CDR3 totals 13 residues. The CDR3 spells CASSLARGYEAFF. As DNA, the CDR3 is TGTGCCAGCAGCTTAGCCCGGGGGTATGAAGCTTTCTTT.